The T cell receptor (beta chain) described here comes from a study of control samples from healthy donors and cancer patients. The assay was immunoSEQ multiplex PCR, and TCRdb's table has in-frame clones only and misses some. The sample contains roughly 76,000 clones, roughly 94% of which appear only once. Trimming cost V 4 bases and J 5 bases, with 13 bases left between them. The germline CDR1 and CDR2 sequences are SGDLS and YYNGEE. CDR3 length: 14 residues. The receptor was isolated from a woman in her forties in good health. The chain joins TRBV9 to TRBJ2-1; possible D gene TRBD2, 5 bases. Sequenced input: blood. CDR3 nucleotides: TGTGCCAGCAGCCCACAATCGGGGAACAATGAGCAGTTCTTC. Protein: CASSPQSGNNEQFF. Combining the CDR3 with reference TRBV9 and TRBJ2-1 gives the whole variable domain DSGVTQTPKHLITATGQRVTLRCSPRSGDLSVYWYQQSLDQGLQFLIQYYNGEERAKGNILERFSAQQFPDLHSELNLSSLELGDSALYFCASSPQSGNNEQFFGPGTRLTVL.